The clone carrying this T cell receptor beta chain is a singleton in its sample. This CDR3 contains 12 residues. Germline V CDR1 and CDR2: LGHDT, YNNKEL (reference sequence). Deletions cut 1 base from V and 7 bases from J, with 6 bases between. The sample originates from a study of control samples from healthy donors and cancer patients. Method: immunoSEQ multiplex PCR; TCRdb's copy keeps in-frame clones and lacks some. The sample records some 120,000 clones, more than 75% being singletons. The chain combines TRBV3-1 (or the pseudogene TRBV3-2) with TRBJ2-3; D gene unclear. The receptor comes from a man aged 25 to 45 in good health. Specimen: blood. This CDR3 is CASSQVGYTQYF. CDR3 coding DNA: TGTGCCAGCAGCCAAGTCGGGTATACGCAGTATTTT.